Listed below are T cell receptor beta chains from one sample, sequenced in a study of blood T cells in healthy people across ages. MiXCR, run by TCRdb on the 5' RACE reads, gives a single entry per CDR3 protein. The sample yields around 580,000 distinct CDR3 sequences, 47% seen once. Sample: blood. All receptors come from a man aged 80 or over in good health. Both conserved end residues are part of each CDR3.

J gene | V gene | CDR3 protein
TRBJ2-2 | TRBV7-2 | CASSLVRESGELFF
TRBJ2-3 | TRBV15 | CATMRGRTDTQYF
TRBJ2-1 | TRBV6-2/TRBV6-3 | CASRWGDTYNEQFF
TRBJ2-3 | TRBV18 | CASSQGASGSTDTQYF
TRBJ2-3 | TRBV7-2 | CASSSDRRRDTQYF
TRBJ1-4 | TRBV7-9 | CAGSLQGNNEKLFF
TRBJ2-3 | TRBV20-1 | CSARTSGTPAQYF
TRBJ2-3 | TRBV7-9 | CASTFGEPDTQYF
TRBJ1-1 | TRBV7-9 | CASSLLDSPNTEAFF
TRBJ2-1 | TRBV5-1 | CASSLGTCGISYNEQFF
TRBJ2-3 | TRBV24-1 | CATSDRGQGTDTQYF
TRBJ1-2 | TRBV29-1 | CSAASCYTF
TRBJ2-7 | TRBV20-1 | CSARHDRDRGRYEQYF
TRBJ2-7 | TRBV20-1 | CSAGALLASIYEQYF
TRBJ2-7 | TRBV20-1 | CSAPMEVSYEQYF
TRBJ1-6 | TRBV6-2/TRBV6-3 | CASSSGFVSPLHF
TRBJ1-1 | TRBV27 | CASSLSGTGLYTEAFF
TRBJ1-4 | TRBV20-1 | CSASEGQGDEKLFF
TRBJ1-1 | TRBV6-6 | CASSYPGGHTEAFF
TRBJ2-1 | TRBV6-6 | CASSPRTRYDNEQFF
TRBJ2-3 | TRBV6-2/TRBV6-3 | CASSYGRGRFNTQYF
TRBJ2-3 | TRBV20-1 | CSVKPGLAGADTQYF
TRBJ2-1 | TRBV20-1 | CSARTSGGRSEQFF
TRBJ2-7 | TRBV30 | CAWSPGLTAYEQYF
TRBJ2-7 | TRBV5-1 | CASSPREGASYEQYF
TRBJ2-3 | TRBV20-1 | CSATLAGGSDTQYF
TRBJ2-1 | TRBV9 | CASSPRERQTYNEQFF
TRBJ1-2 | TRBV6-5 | CASTTGYGYTF
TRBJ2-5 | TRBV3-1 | CASSSTGTPQETQYF
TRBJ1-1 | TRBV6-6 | CASKDGALGTEAFF
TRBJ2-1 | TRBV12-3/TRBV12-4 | CASSTGLNVGNEQFF